Listed below are T cell receptor beta chains from one sample, sequenced in a study of blood T cell repertoires in COVID-19. Profiling relied on immunoSEQ multiplex PCR, and the TCRdb table lists in-frame clones only, not all of them. Among around 62,000 clones listed, about 94% were seen once. The sample comprised peripheral blood. The receptors come from a man between 65 and 79 years old with active COVID-19. Each CDR3 is given with its conserved first and last residue. The D gene is left open where the match is weak. Clone size is not always given. Where it is, it says once, few, many or a class for expanded clones.

.,TRBV19,.,TRBJ2-5,TGTGCCAGTAAGGCTAGATCACACCAAGAGACCCAGTACTTC,CASKARSHQETQYF
.,TRBV2,.,TRBJ2-3,TGTGCCAGCAAGGAGGGGACTAGCACAGATACGCAGTATTTT,CASKEGTSTDTQYF
.,TRBV3-1/TRBV3-2,.,TRBJ1-5,TGTGCCAGCAGCCAAGATTCGTTGGCGGAAAATCAGCCCCAGCATTTT,CASSQDSLAENQPQHF
.,TRBV5-1,TRBD1,TRBJ1-6,TGCGCCAGCAGTCCCGGACAGGGGAATTCACCCCTCCACTTT,CASSPGQGNSPLHF
.,TRBV4-3,TRBD1,TRBJ1-1,TGCGCCAGCAGCCAAGTCGTGGGGACAGGGATGACTGAAGCTTTCTTT,CASSQVVGTGMTEAFF
.,TRBV6-5,TRBD1,TRBJ1-4,TGTGCCAGCAGTTACCCGAACAGGGGCTGGGGAAAACTGTTTTTT,CASSYPNRGWGKLFF
.,TRBV19,TRBD2,TRBJ2-1,TGTGCCAGTACTGGGACTAGCGGGGGCAATGAGCAGTTCTTC,CASTGTSGGNEQFF
few,TRBV29-1,.,TRBJ1-2,TGCAGCGTTGGACAGCAAGTCTATGGCTACACCTTC,CSVGQQVYGYTF
.,TRBV3-1/TRBV3-2,.,TRBJ2-2,TGTGCCAGCAGCCAAGATAGGCAGGGGCGGACCTCTGGGGAGCTGTTTTTT,CASSQDRQGRTSGELFF
.,TRBV3-1/TRBV3-2,.,TRBJ1-5,TGTGCCAGCAGCCAAGATGTTGGAGGGGTTAGCAATCAGCCCCAGCATTTT,CASSQDVGGVSNQPQHF
.,TRBV2,.,TRBJ1-6,TGTGCCAGCAGTGAAGCGAGGGGGAATTCACCCCTCCACTTT,CASSEARGNSPLHF
.,TRBV14,TRBD1,TRBJ1-1,TGTGCCAGCAGCCGGGACAGGGGTTTCGATGAAGCTTTCTTT,CASSRDRGFDEAFF
.,TRBV25-1,.,TRBJ2-5,TGTGCCAGCAGTGAAAAGGGAGCGGGAGAGACCCAGTACTTC,CASSEKGAGETQYF
few,TRBV7-8,TRBD1,TRBJ1-3,TGTGCCAGCGGCCAAGGGACAGGGCAAAGAAACACCATATATTTT,CASGQGTGQRNTIYF
.,TRBV11-3,TRBD2,TRBJ2-1,TGTGCCAGCAGCCTCCCCGGGGTAGCGGGGTACAATGAGCAGTTCTTC,CASSLPGVAGYNEQFF
.,TRBV5-6,.,TRBJ2-7,TGTGCCAGCAGGGGCATGTCTAACGAGCAGTACTTC,CASRGMSNEQYF
.,TRBV6-2/TRBV6-3,.,TRBJ2-5,TGTGCCAGCAGTTTTACTCAAGAGACCCAGTACTTC,CASSFTQETQYF